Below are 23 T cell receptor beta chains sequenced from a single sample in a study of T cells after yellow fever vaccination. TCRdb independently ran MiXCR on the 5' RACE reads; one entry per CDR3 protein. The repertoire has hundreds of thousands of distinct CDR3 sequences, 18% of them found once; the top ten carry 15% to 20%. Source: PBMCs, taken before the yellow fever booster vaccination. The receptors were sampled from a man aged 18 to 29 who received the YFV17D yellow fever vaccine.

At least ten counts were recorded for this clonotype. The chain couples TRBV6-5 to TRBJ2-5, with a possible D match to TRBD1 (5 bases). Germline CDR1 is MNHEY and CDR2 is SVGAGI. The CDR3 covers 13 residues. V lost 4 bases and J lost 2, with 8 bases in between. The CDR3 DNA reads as TGTGCCAGCAGTTCGACAGTTCAAGAGACCCAGTACTTC. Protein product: CASSSTVQETQYF.

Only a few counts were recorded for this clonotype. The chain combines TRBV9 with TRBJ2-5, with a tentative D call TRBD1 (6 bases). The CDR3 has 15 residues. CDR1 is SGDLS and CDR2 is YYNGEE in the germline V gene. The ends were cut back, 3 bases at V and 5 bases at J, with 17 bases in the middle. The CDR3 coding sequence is TGTGCCAGCAGCGCGGCGGGCAGGGGTGATGAGACCCAGTACTTC. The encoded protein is CASSAAGRGDETQYF.

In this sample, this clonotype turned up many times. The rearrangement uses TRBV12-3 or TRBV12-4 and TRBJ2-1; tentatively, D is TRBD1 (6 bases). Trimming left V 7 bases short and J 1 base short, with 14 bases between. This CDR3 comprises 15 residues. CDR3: CASTTPGQSYNEQFF. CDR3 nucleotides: TGTGCCAGCACTACCCCCGGACAGTCCTACAATGAGCAGTTCTTC.

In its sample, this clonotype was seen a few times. The CDR3 coding sequence is TGTGCCAGCAGGGACATTTCTTACGAGCAGTACGTC. It translates to CASRDISYEQYV. The chain uses TRBV6-1 and TRBJ2-7, with a possible D match to TRBD1 (5 bases). The V gene's germline CDR1 is MNHNS and CDR2 SASEGT. The V gene lost 6 bases and the J gene lost 4 bases, with 10 bases spanning the gap. The CDR3 is 12 residues long.

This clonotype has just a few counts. The CDR3 DNA reads TGTGCCAGCAGTGGGGTGACTGGGAGCACAGATACGCAGTATTTT. Its translation is CASSGVTGSTDTQYF. The chain couples TRBV6-1 to TRBJ2-3; D gene uncertain. Germline-derived CDR1 and CDR2 are MNHNS and SASEGT. CDR3 length: 15 residues. Trimming pared 4 bases from V and 0 bases from J, leaving 11 bases between.

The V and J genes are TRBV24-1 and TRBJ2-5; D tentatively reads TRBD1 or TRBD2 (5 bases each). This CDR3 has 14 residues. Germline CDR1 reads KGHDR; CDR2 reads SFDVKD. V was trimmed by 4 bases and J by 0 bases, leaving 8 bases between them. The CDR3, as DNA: TGTGCCACCAGTGACTGGGGACACCAAGAGACCCAGTACTTC. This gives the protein CATSDWGHQETQYF.

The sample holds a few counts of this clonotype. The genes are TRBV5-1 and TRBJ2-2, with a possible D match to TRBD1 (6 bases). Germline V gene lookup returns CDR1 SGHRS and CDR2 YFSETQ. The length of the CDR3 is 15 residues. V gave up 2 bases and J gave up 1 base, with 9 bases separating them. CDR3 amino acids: CASSFQTGNTGELFF. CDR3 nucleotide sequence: TGCGCCAGCAGCTTCCAGACAGGGAACACCGGGGAGCTGTTTTTT.

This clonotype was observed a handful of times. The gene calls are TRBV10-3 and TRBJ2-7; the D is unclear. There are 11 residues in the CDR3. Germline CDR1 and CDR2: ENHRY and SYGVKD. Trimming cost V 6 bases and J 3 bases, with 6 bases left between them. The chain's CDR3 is CAIRDYYEQYF. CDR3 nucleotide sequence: TGTGCCATCAGGGATTACTACGAGCAGTACTTC.

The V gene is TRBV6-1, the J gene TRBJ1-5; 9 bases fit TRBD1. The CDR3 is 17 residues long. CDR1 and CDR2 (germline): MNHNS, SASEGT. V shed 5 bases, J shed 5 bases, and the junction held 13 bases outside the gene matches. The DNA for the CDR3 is TGTGCCAGCAGTCGCCGGGACAGGGTGATTTTTTATCAGCCCCAGCATTTT. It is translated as CASSRRDRVIFYQPQHF.

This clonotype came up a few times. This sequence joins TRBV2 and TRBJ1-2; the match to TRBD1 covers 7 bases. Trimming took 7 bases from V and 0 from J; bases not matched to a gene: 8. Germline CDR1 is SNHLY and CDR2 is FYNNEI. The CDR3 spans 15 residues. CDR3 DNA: TGTGCCAGCACCAGAGACAGGGAAGCTAACTATGGCTACACCTTC. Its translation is CASTRDREANYGYTF.

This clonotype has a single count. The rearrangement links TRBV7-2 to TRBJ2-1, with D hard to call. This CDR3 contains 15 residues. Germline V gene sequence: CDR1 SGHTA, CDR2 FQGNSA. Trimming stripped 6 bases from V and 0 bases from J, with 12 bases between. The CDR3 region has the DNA TGTGCCAGCAGGGAAGACCGGAGCTCCTACAATGAGCAGTTCTTC. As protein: CASREDRSSYNEQFF.

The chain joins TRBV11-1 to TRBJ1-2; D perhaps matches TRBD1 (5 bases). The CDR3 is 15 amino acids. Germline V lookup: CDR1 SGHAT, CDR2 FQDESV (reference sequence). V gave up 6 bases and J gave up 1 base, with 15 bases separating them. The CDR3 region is CASSSTGQFNYGYTF. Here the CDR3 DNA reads TGTGCCAGCAGTTCAACGGGGCAGTTTAACTATGGCTACACCTTC.

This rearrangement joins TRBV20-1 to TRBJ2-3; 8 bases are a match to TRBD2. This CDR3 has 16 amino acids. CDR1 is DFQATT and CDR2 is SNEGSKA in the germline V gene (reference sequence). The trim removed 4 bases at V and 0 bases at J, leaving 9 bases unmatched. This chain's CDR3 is CSANPGGAFSTDTQYF. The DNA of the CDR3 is TGCAGTGCTAATCCCGGGGGGGCCTTTAGCACAGATACGCAGTATTTT.

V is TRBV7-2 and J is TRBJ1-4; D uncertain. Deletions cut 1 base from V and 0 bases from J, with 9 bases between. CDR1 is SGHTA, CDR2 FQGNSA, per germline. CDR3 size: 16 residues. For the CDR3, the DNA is TGTGCCAGCAGCTTAGGGGTCATTGCAACTAATGAAAAACTGTTTTTT. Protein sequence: CASSLGVIATNEKLFF.

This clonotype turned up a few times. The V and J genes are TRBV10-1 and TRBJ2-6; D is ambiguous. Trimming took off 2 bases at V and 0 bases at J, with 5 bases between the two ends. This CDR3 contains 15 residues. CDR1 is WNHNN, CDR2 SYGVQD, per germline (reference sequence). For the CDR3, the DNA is TGCGCCAGCAGTGAGGGGTTCTCTGGGGCCAACGTCCTGACTTTC. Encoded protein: CASSEGFSGANVLTF.

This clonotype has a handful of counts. Written as DNA, the CDR3 is TGTGCCAGCAGCGATAATCCGGGGGGGAACACCGGGGAGCTGTTTTTT. It specifies CASSDNPGGNTGELFF. V and J are TRBV9 and TRBJ2-2; the match to TRBD2 covers 7 bases. The CDR3 totals 16 residues. V trimming: 3 bases; J trimming: 1 base; junction bases outside the gene matches: 6. Looked up from germline, CDR1 is SGDLS and CDR2 is YYNGEE.

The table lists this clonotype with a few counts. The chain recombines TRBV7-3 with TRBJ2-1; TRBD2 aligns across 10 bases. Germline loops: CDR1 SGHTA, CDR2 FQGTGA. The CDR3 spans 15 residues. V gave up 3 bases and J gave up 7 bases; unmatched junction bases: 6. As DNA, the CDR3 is TGTGCCAGCAGCTTTCAGCGGGGGGGCATAAATGAGCAGTTCTTC. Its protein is CASSFQRGGINEQFF.

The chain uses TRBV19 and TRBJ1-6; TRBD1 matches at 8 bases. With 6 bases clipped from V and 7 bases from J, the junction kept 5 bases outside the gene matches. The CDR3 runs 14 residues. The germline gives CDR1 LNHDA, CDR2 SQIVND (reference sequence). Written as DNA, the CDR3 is TGTGCCAGTAGGCCCGGGACAGGCAATTCACCCCTCCACTTT. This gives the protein CASRPGTGNSPLHF. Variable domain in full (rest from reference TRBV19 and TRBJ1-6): DGGITQSPKYLFRKEGQNVTLSCEQNLNHDAMYWYRQDPGQGLRLIYYSQIVNDFQKGDIAEGYSVSREKKESFPLTVTSAQKNPTAFYLCASRPGTGNSPLHFGNGTRLTVT.

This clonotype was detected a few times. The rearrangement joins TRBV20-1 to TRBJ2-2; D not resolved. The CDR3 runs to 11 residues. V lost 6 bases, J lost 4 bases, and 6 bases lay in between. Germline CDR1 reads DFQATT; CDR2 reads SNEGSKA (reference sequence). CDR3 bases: TGCAGTGCCGTAGGCACCGGGGAGCTGTTTTTT. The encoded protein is CSAVGTGELFF.

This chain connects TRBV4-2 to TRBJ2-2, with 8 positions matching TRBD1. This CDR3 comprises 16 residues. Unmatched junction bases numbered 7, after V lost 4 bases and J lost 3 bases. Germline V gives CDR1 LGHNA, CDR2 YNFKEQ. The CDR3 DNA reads TGTGCCAGCAGCCGACAAACGGACAGGGACACCGGGGAGCTGTTTTTT. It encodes CASSRQTDRDTGELFF.

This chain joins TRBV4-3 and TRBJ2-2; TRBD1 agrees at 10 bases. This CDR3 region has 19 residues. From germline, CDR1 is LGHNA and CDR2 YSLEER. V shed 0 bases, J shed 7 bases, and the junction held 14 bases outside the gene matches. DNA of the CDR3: TGCGCCAGCAGCCAAGATGGGCGGACAGGGGGGAATTGGGGCGGGGAGCTGTTTTTT. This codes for CASSQDGRTGGNWGGELFF.

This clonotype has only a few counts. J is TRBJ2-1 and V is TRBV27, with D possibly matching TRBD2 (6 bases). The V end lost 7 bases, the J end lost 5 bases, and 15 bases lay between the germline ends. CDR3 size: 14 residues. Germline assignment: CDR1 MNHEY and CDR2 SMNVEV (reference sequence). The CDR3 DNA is TGTGCCAGCAACGTGGACGGGGGACACAATGAGCAGTTCTTC. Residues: CASNVDGGHNEQFF.

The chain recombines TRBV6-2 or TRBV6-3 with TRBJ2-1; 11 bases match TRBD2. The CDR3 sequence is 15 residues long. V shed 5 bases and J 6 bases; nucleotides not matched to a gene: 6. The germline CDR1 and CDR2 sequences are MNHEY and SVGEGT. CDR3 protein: CASSKLAGVVNEQFF. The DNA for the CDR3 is TGTGCCAGCAGTAAACTAGCGGGGGTAGTCAATGAGCAGTTCTTC.